This passage covers 11 T cell receptor beta chains from one sample sequenced in a study of cytomegalovirus exposure and HLA in healthy donors. Primers included in the PCR were 60 Vbeta and 13 Jbeta primers. Clones were read by immunoSEQ multiplex PCR, and TCRdb kept only the in-frame ones, dropping some. The sample lists 90,000 to 140,000 clones, 83% occurring once. Material: PBMCs. The source is a man between 18 and 35 years old in good health and CMV-seronegative.

V gene TRBV12-5 combines with J gene TRBJ2-1; perhaps TRBD2 as D (6 bases). CDR3 size: 16 residues. The V end lost 4 bases, the J end lost 1 base, and 14 bases lay between the germline ends. Germline V CDR1 and CDR2: LGHNT, FRNRAP. CDR3 residues: CASGSKSGTSYNEQFF. In DNA form, the CDR3 reads TGTGCTAGTGGTTCCAAGTCCGGGACTTCCTACAATGAGCAGTTCTTC.

V is TRBV7-7 and J is TRBJ2-5; 12 positions agree with TRBD2. This CDR3 is 16 amino acids long. V lost 5 bases, J lost 0 bases, and 4 bases stayed unmatched. CDR1 is SSHAT, CDR2 FNYEAQ, per germline (reference sequence). The CDR3, as DNA: TGTGCCAGCAGCCTCCGGACTAGCGGGAACCAAGAGACCCAGTACTTC. It encodes CASSLRTSGNQETQYF.

The V and J genes are TRBV2 and TRBJ2-7; a possible D gene is TRBD2 (6 bases). Germline values: CDR1 SNHLY, CDR2 FYNNEI. V was trimmed by 6 bases and J by 1 base, leaving 16 bases between them. This CDR3 comprises 15 residues. The CDR3 region has the DNA TGTGCCAGCAGCCGGAGGGGAGGTGGGTCCTACGAGCAGTACTTC. Translation: CASSRRGGGSYEQYF.

In the case of this clone: This same CDR3 is encoded by further DNA sequences in the sample. The chain is built from TRBV28 and TRBJ2-7, with 8 nucleotides matching TRBD2. The CDR3 spans 15 residues. Trimming at V came to 5 bases and at J to 2 bases, leaving 8 bases not matched to a gene. Germline V gene lookup returns CDR1 MDHEN and CDR2 SYDVKM. Here the CDR3 DNA reads TGTGCCAGCAGTCTCTTGGCGGGAGGAGCCTACGAGCAGTACTTC. This codes for CASSLLAGGAYEQYF. The whole variable domain, filled in from reference TRBV28 and TRBJ2-7, reads DVKVTQSSRYLVKRTGEKVFLECVQDMDHENMFWYRQDPGLGLRLIYFSYDVKMKEKGDIPEGYSVSREKKERFSLILESASTNQTSMYLCASSLLAGGAYEQYFGPGTRLTVT.

This clone was seen once. The chain is built from TRBV6-5 and TRBJ2-1, with 9 bases identical to TRBD2. J was trimmed by 9 bases and V by 4 bases; bases with no gene match: 10. From germline, CDR1 is MNHEY and CDR2 SVGAGI. The CDR3 consists of 15 residues. Written as DNA, the CDR3 is TGTGCCAGCAGTTTCCTTAGCGGGAGCTTAGGTGAGCAGTTCTTC. Amino acids: CASSFLSGSLGEQFF.

The V and J genes are TRBV4-2 and TRBJ1-2, with 9 nucleotides matching TRBD1. The CDR3 contains 17 residues. CDR1 and CDR2 (germline): LGHNA, YNFKEQ. V was pared by 0 bases and J by 0 bases, with 5 bases of the junction left unmatched. The CDR3 spells CASSQDKGTGPNYGYTF. CDR3 coding DNA: TGTGCCAGCAGCCAAGATAAAGGGACAGGGCCTAACTATGGCTACACCTTC.

The chain joins TRBV7-9 to TRBJ2-7; no reliable D call. The CDR3 runs to 12 residues. V was trimmed by 2 bases and J by 6 bases, leaving 8 bases between them. The V gene's germline CDR1 is SEHNR and CDR2 FQNEAQ (reference sequence). For the CDR3, the DNA is TGTGCCAGCAGCTTAAGCCGGGTCGAGCAGTACTTC. Translated, it gives CASSLSRVEQYF.

This clone occurred a few times. The J gene is TRBJ1-2, the V gene TRBV5-5, with D possibly matching TRBD1 (6 bases). The CDR3 is 15 amino acids. Deletions cut 1 base from V and 5 bases from J, with 15 bases between. Germline V lookup: CDR1 SGHKS, CDR2 YYEKEE (reference sequence). The DNA for the CDR3 is TGTGCCAGCAGCTTGCCCGGACAGACATCTTATGGCTACACCTTC. Residues: CASSLPGQTSYGYTF.

The rearrangement joins TRBV27 to TRBJ2-7, with TRBD1 matching over 8 bases. The CDR3 contains 12 residues. Trimming at V came to 6 bases and at J to 6 bases, leaving 4 bases not matched to a gene. The germline V gene has CDR1 MNHEY and CDR2 SMNVEV (reference sequence). The CDR3 region is CASRDTGGEQYF. In DNA, the CDR3 is TGTGCCAGCAGAGATACAGGGGGCGAGCAGTACTTC.

CDR3 nucleotides: TGTGCCAGCAGTGACACCTCAGGGGCAGATACGCAGTATTTT. Residues: CASSDTSGADTQYF. The chain uses TRBV6-4 and TRBJ2-3; maybe TRBD1 (6 bases). Between the trimmed V and J ends, which lost 2 bases and 4 bases, there was a span of 10 bases. Germline CDR1 is MRHNA and CDR2 is SNTAGT. There are 14 residues in the CDR3.

The chain links TRBV7-2 to TRBJ2-7; 7 bases align to TRBD1. The junction had 6 bases not matched to a gene; V was cut back by 5 bases and J by 5 bases. The CDR3 contains 13 residues. Looked up from germline, CDR1 is SGHTA and CDR2 is FQGNSA. CDR3 amino acids: CASSKRQGNEQYF. As DNA, the CDR3 is TGTGCCAGCAGCAAGCGACAGGGAAACGAGCAGTACTTC.